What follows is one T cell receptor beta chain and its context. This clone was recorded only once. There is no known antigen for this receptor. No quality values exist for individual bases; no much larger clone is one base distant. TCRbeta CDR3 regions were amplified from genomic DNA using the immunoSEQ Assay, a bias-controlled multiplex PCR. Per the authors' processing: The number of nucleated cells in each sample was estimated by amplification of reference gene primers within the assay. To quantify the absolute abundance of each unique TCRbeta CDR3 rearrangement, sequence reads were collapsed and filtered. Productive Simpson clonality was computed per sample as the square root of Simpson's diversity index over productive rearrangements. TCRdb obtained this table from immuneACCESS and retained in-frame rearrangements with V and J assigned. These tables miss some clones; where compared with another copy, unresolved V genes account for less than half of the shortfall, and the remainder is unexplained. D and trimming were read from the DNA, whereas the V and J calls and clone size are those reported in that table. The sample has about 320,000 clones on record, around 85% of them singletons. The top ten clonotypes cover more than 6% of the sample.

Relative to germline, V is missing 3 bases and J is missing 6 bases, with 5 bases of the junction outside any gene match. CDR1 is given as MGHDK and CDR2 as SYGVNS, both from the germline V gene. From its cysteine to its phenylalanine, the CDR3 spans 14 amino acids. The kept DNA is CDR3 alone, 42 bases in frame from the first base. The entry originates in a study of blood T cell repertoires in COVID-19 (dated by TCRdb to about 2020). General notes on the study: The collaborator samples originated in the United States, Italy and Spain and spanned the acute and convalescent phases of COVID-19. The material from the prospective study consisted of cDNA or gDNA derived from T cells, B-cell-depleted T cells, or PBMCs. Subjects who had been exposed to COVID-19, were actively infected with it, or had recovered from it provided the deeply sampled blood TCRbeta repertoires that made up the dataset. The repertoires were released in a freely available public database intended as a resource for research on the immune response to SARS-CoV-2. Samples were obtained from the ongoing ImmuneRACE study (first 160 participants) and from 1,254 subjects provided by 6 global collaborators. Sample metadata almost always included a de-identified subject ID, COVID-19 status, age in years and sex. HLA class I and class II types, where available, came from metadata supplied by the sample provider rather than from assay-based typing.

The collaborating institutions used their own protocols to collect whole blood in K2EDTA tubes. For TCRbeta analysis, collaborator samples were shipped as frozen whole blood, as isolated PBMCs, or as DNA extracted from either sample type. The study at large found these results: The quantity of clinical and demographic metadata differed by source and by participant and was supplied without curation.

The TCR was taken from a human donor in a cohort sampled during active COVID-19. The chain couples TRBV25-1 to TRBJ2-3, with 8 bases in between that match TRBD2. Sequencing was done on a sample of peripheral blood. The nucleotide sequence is TGTGCCAGCAGTGAGGCGCGGGGGGTCGATACGCAGTATTTT. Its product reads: CASSEARGVDTQYF.